This is a list of T cell receptor beta chains from one sample in a study of response to subunit inactivated influenza vaccine. TCRdb recomputed calls from the RT-PCR reads with MiXCR, one row per CDR3 protein. The sample consists of around 710,000 distinct CDR3 sequences, approximately 13% of them appearing once. The specimen comprised PBMCs from blood, sampled less than 15 days before vaccination. The receptors derive from a man in his fifties or sixties who received an inactivated influenza vaccine. Both conserved end residues are part of each CDR3. A D gene is named only where the DNA matches it firmly. Clone sizes are given selectively: once, few, many, or a class where the clone is expanded.

V: TRBV4-1
D: TRBD2
J: TRBJ2-7
size: many
CDR3: CASSQVAGGFYEQYF
DNA: TGCGCCAGCAGCCAAGTAGCGGGGGGTTTTTACGAGCAGTACTTC

V: TRBV7-9
D: .
J: TRBJ1-2
size: many
CDR3: CASSLLTSYGYTF
DNA: TGTGCCAGCAGCTTGCTTACGAGCTATGGCTACACCTTC

V: TRBV12-3/TRBV12-4
D: .
J: TRBJ1-2
size: few
CDR3: CASSFTQSYGYTF
DNA: TGTGCCAGCAGTTTCACCCAGAGCTATGGCTACACCTTC

V: TRBV6-4
D: TRBD2
J: TRBJ2-1
size: many
CDR3: CASSGGGSINEQFF
DNA: TGTGCCAGCAGTGGAGGCGGGAGTATCAATGAGCAGTTCTTC

V: TRBV20-1
D: .
J: TRBJ2-2
size: .
CDR3: CSLEPNIGELFF
DNA: TGCAGTCTAGAACCGAACATCGGGGAGCTGTTTTTT

V: TRBV6-5
D: TRBD1
J: TRBJ2-7
size: .
CDR3: CASSYKTGLSSYEQYF
DNA: TGTGCCAGCAGTTACAAGACAGGGCTTAGCTCCTACGAGCAGTACTTC

V: TRBV4-1
D: TRBD2
J: TRBJ2-1
size: few
CDR3: CASSLGLAGGRHNEQFF
DNA: TGCGCCAGCAGCCTGGGACTAGCGGGGGGGCGACACAATGAGCAGTTCTTC

V: TRBV20-1
D: .
J: TRBJ2-3
size: .
CDR3: CSARDNNVDTQYF
DNA: TGCAGTGCTAGAGATAACAACGTAGATACGCAGTATTTT

V: TRBV20-1
D: .
J: TRBJ2-7
size: .
CDR3: CSAGHLTDTYEQYF
DNA: TGCAGTGCAGGACATTTGACAGACACCTACGAGCAGTACTTC

V: TRBV4-2
D: .
J: TRBJ2-7
size: many
CDR3: CASSRFESQWQYF
DNA: TGTGCCAGCAGCCGGTTTGAGTCTCAGTGGCAGTACTTC

V: TRBV28
D: .
J: TRBJ2-7
size: .
CDR3: CASSLSGITYEQYF
DNA: TGTGCCAGCAGTTTATCGGGTATTACCTACGAGCAGTACTTC

V: TRBV5-1
D: TRBD2
J: TRBJ2-2
size: few
CDR3: CASSLELAGAHGELFF
DNA: TGCGCCAGCAGCTTGGAACTAGCGGGAGCTCACGGGGAGCTGTTTTTT

V: TRBV6-1
D: .
J: TRBJ2-7
size: few
CDR3: CASRPGNGYEQYF
DNA: TGTGCCAGCAGACCGGGAAATGGCTACGAGCAGTACTTC

V: TRBV7-3
D: TRBD2
J: TRBJ2-1
size: .
CDR3: CASSITSGSHHEQFF
DNA: TGTGCCAGCAGCATAACTAGCGGGAGTCACCATGAGCAGTTCTTC

V: TRBV4-1
D: .
J: TRBJ2-5
size: .
CDR3: CASSQPGSHRETQYF
DNA: TGCGCCAGCAGCCAACCGGGATCCCATAGGGAGACCCAGTACTTC

V: TRBV29-1
D: TRBD2
J: TRBJ2-1
size: many
CDR3: CSVSGAGYNEQFF
DNA: TGCAGCGTTAGCGGGGCAGGGTACAATGAGCAGTTCTTC

V: TRBV4-3
D: .
J: TRBJ1-4
size: .
CDR3: CASSRTGALLGEKLFF
DNA: TGCGCCAGCAGCCGTACGGGGGCCCTCTTGGGTGAAAAACTGTTTTTT

V: TRBV4-3
D: .
J: TRBJ2-1
size: .
CDR3: CASSQGTTREQFF
DNA: TGCGCCAGCAGCCAAGGGACAACTAGGGAGCAGTTCTTC

V: TRBV28
D: .
J: TRBJ2-7
size: .
CDR3: CASGGLDNEQYF
DNA: TGTGCCAGCGGAGGGTTAGACAACGAGCAGTACTTC

V: TRBV19
D: .
J: TRBJ2-5
size: few
CDR3: CASSGTEYQETQYF
DNA: TGTGCCAGTAGTGGGACCGAGTACCAAGAGACCCAGTACTTC

V: TRBV21-1
D: .
J: TRBJ1-5
size: .
CDR3: CASSTYQPQHF
DNA: TGTGCCAGCAGCACCTATCAGCCCCAGCATTTT

V: TRBV28
D: .
J: TRBJ2-5
size: .
CDR3: CATRRPSQETQYF
DNA: TGTGCCACAAGGAGACCGAGCCAAGAGACCCAGTACTTC

V: TRBV6-1
D: .
J: TRBJ1-1
size: few
CDR3: CASSPWGGAVTEAFF
DNA: TGTGCCAGCAGCCCTTGGGGGGGAGCGGTCACTGAAGCTTTCTTT

V: TRBV6-5
D: TRBD2
J: TRBJ2-6
size: many
CDR3: CASSLGGHVLGANVLTF
DNA: TGTGCCAGCAGTTTGGGAGGGCATGTACTTGGGGCCAACGTCCTGACTTTC

V: TRBV11-3
D: TRBD2
J: TRBJ2-1
size: few
CDR3: CASSSFTGFFGRALRYNEQFF
DNA: TGTGCCAGCAGCTCTTTTACAGGGTTTTTCGGGAGGGCCCTCAGGTACAATGAGCAGTTCTTC

V: TRBV12-3/TRBV12-4
D: .
J: TRBJ1-2
size: many
CDR3: CASSSSRVGYTF
DNA: TGTGCCAGCAGTTCGTCGCGTGTTGGCTACACCTTC

V: TRBV18
D: TRBD1
J: TRBJ1-4
size: .
CDR3: CASSMTGTGVNEKLFF
DNA: TGTGCCAGCTCAATGACCGGGACAGGGGTCAATGAAAAACTGTTTTTT

V: TRBV7-2
D: TRBD2
J: TRBJ2-1
size: .
CDR3: CASRGTSGLSSYNEQFF
DNA: TGTGCCAGCAGGGGGACTAGCGGGTTGAGCTCCTACAATGAGCAGTTCTTC

V: TRBV7-3
D: .
J: TRBJ2-1
size: few
CDR3: CASSLVRLNEQFF
DNA: TGTGCCAGCAGCTTAGTGCGCCTCAATGAGCAGTTCTTC

V: TRBV12-3/TRBV12-4
D: TRBD1
J: TRBJ2-2
size: many
CDR3: CASSPGQGIFSDTGELFF
DNA: TGTGCCAGCAGTCCGGGACAGGGAATATTTTCGGACACCGGGGAGCTGTTTTTT